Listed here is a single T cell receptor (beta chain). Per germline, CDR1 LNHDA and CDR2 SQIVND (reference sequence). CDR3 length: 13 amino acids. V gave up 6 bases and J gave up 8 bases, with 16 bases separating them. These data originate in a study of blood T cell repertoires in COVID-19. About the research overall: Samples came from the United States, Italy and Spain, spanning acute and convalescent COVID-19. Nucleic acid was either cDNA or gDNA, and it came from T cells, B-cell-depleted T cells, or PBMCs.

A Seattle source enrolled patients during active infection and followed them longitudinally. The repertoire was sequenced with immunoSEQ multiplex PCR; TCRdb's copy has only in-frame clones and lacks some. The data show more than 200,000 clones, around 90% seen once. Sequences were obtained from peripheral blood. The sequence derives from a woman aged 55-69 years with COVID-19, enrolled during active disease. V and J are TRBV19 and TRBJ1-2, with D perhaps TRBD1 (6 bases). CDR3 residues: CASRNRVASGYTF. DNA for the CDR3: TGTGCCAGTAGGAACAGGGTGGCGAGCGGCTACACCTTC. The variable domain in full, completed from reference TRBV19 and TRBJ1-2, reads DGGITQSPKYLFRKEGQNVTLSCEQNLNHDAMYWYRQDPGQGLRLIYYSQIVNDFQKGDIAEGYSVSREKKESFPLTVTSAQKNPTAFYLCASRNRVASGYTFGSGTRLTVV.